A single sample gave rise to the 27 T cell receptor beta chains below, sequenced in a study of shared clonotypes between healthy human individuals. Libraries were prepared by immunoSEQ multiplex PCR; TCRdb keeps only in-frame clonotypes and omits some of them. The sample lists 1,500,000 or so clones, 98% occurring once. Specimen: naive CD4+ T cells sorted from blood. Indicated subset: CD45RA+ positively selected. The source is a man aged 25 to 40 in good health.

The rearrangement links TRBV7-9 to TRBJ1-2, with 9 bases aligning to TRBD1. The CDR3 consists of 17 residues. V trimming: 3 bases; J trimming: 4 bases; junction bases outside the gene matches: 12. Germline V lookup: CDR1 SEHNR, CDR2 FQNEAQ (reference sequence). CDR3 DNA sequence: TGTGCCAGCAGCTTTTCCACCGGGACAGGGCCCCCCTATGGCTACACCTTC. Translating it yields CASSFSTGTGPPYGYTF.

The CDR3 loop is CASSYTLPATSNEQFF. CDR3 DNA: TGTGCCAGCAGTTACACCTTACCCGCCACGTCGAATGAGCAGTTCTTC. This chain connects TRBV6-5 to TRBJ2-1, with D unresolved. The CDR3 runs to 16 residues. CDR1 is MNHEY, CDR2 SVGAGI, per germline. The V end lost 2 bases, the J end lost 7 bases, and 18 bases lay between the germline ends.

The rearrangement uses TRBV5-6 and TRBJ1-2, with 8 bases aligning to TRBD1. Looked up from germline, CDR1 is SGHDT and CDR2 is YYEEEE. With 4 bases clipped from V and 9 bases from J, the junction kept 8 bases outside the gene matches. The CDR3 length is 13 residues. CDR3 protein: CASSLDRDYSYTF. Written as DNA, the CDR3 is TGTGCCAGCAGCCTGGACAGGGATTATAGCTACACCTTC.

The V gene is TRBV5-1, the J gene TRBJ2-7; possibly TRBD1 for D (6 bases). This CDR3 spans 14 amino acids. V gave up 0 bases and J gave up 4 bases, with 11 bases separating them. Germline CDR1 reads SGHRS; CDR2 reads YFSETQ. CDR3 loop: CASSLGTEIYEQYF. The CDR3 bases are TGCGCCAGCAGCTTGGGGACAGAGATTTACGAGCAGTACTTC.

The J gene is TRBJ1-4, the V gene TRBV15, with TRBD1 as a possible D gene (6 bases). CDR3 length equals 16 residues. CDR1 and CDR2 (germline): LNHNV, YYDKDF (reference sequence). Trimming cost V 0 bases and J 7 bases, with 15 bases left between them. CDR3 nucleotide sequence: TGTGCCACCAGCAGAGATTATCAGGGGAGGGTTGAAAAACTGTTTTTT. As protein: CATSRDYQGRVEKLFF. The whole variable domain, filled in from reference TRBV15 and TRBJ1-4, reads DAMVIQNPRYQVTQFGKPVTLSCSQTLNHNVMYWYQQKSSQAPKLLFHYYDKDFNNEADTPDNFQSRRPNTSFCFLDIRSPGLGDTAMYLCATSRDYQGRVEKLFFGSGTQLSVL.

The rearrangement uses TRBV27 and TRBJ2-7; D gene uncertain. The CDR3 runs to 11 residues. In germline, CDR1 is MNHEY, CDR2 SMNVEV (reference sequence). The V and J ends lost 6 bases and 3 bases respectively, with 6 bases between them. For the CDR3, the DNA is TGTGCCAGCAGGCAAAGCTACGAGCAGTACTTC. Translation gives CASRQSYEQYF.

As regards this clone: In the same sample, other DNA sequences code for this CDR3. This chain uses TRBV5-4 with TRBJ2-1; 7 bases map to TRBD2. CDR3 size: 15 residues. After removal of 3 bases from V and 3 bases from J, the junction contained 6 bases not matched to a gene. Germline CDR1 is SGHNT and CDR2 is YYREEE (reference sequence). CDR3: CASSSGLGGYNEQFF. The CDR3 bases are TGTGCCAGCAGCTCCGGACTAGGCGGCTACAATGAGCAGTTCTTC.

This clone showed up just once. The chain carries TRBV7-3 and TRBJ2-1; 10 nucleotides line up with TRBD2. The V and J ends lost 0 bases and 8 bases, in that order; junction bases with no gene match: 19. Germline V gene data show CDR1 as SGHTA and CDR2 as FQGTGA. This CDR3 spans 20 amino acids. CDR3: CASSLTSGLAGVRVFDEQFF. CDR3 in DNA: TGTGCCAGCAGCTTAACATCGGGCCTAGCGGGAGTAAGAGTCTTCGATGAGCAGTTCTTC.

The rearrangement links TRBV7-2 to TRBJ1-2; perhaps TRBD1 as D (6 bases). The V end was cut by 5 bases, the J end by 2 bases, with 15 bases between. CDR3 length equals 15 residues. The germline V gene has CDR1 SGHTA and CDR2 FQGNSA. The CDR3 DNA is TGTGCCAGCAGCCCCGGAGGGACAAAAAACTATGGCTACACCTTC. Amino acids: CASSPGGTKNYGYTF.

This clone came up once. The chain is built from TRBV6-1 and TRBJ2-2; 9 bases agree with TRBD1. This CDR3 is 15 amino acids long. The germline V gene has CDR1 MNHNS and CDR2 SASEGT. V lost 5 bases, J lost 5 bases, and 6 bases stayed unmatched. The CDR3 reads CASSLGDRVTGELFF. The DNA of the CDR3 is TGTGCCAGCAGTTTGGGGGACAGGGTTACCGGGGAGCTGTTTTTT.

The genes are TRBV5-4 and TRBJ2-2, with TRBD1 matching 8 bases. The CDR3 has 15 amino acids. Losses at the gene ends were 4 bases for V and 4 bases for J; bases not matched to a gene: 6. The germline V gene encodes CDR1 SGHNT and CDR2 YYREEE (reference sequence). The CDR3 region is CASSRGQGGTGELFF. Written as DNA, the CDR3 is TGTGCCAGCAGCCGCGGACAGGGAGGCACCGGGGAGCTGTTTTTT.

This clone was observed a single time. The CDR3 reads CASSFLGEQYF. The CDR3 DNA reads as TGTGCCAGCAGCTTCTTGGGCGAGCAGTACTTC. The chain has TRBV7-9 and TRBJ2-7; D uncertain. The CDR3 totals 11 residues. The V gene lost 3 bases and the J gene lost 6 bases, with 6 bases spanning the gap. Per the germline V gene, CDR1 is SEHNR and CDR2 is FQNEAQ (reference sequence).

The genes are TRBV6-5 and TRBJ1-5, with D maybe TRBD1 (5 bases). V was shortened by 2 bases and J by 6 bases, with 14 bases between the two germline ends. The germline CDR1 and CDR2 sequences are MNHEY and SVGAGI. The CDR3 runs 15 residues. CDR3 in DNA: TGTGCCAGCAGTTACAGTAAGGGGATCGGTCAGCCCCAGCATTTT. Translation gives CASSYSKGIGQPQHF.

J is TRBJ2-7 and V is TRBV2; 7 positions agree with TRBD1. The CDR3 contains 12 residues. The V gene's germline CDR1 is SNHLY and CDR2 FYNNEI. V lost 6 bases and J lost 3; bases outside the gene matches: 2. CDR3 sequence reads: CASRGQYYEQYF. DNA for the CDR3: TGTGCCAGCAGGGGACAGTACTACGAGCAGTACTTC. The entire variable domain, with the rest obtained from reference TRBV2 and TRBJ2-7, is as follows: EPEVTQTPSHQVTQMGQEVILRCVPISNHLYFYWYRQILGQKVEFLVSFYNNEISEKSEIFDDQFSVERPDGSNFTLKIRSTKLEDSAMYFCASRGQYYEQYFGPGTRLTVT.

The chain joins TRBV14 to TRBJ1-5; a weak D match, TRBD1 (5 bases). Germline-derived CDR1 and CDR2 are SGHDN and FVKESK. The V end lost 9 bases, the J end lost 1 base, and 13 bases lay between the germline ends. This CDR3 is built from 14 residues. CDR3 sequence (DNA): TGTGCCAGTAACCCCAGGACAAGCAATCAGCCCCAGCATTTT. This codes for CASNPRTSNQPQHF.

The chain has TRBV5-1 and TRBJ2-6; D is perhaps TRBD1 (6 bases). The V gene lost 0 bases and the J gene lost 2 bases, with 15 bases spanning the gap. From germline, CDR1 is SGHRS and CDR2 YFSETQ. The length of the CDR3 is 18 residues. The CDR3 is CASSLEAGAITGANVLTF. The CDR3 region has the DNA TGCGCCAGCAGCTTGGAGGCAGGGGCCATTACTGGGGCCAACGTCCTGACTTTC.

This clone was found once. This CDR3 is CASRYEIPNSNQPQHF. The CDR3 DNA is TGTGCCAGCAGATACGAGATTCCCAATAGCAATCAGCCCCAGCATTTT. J is TRBJ1-5 and V is TRBV28, with unresolved D. The CDR3 is 16 residues long. Germline loops: CDR1 MDHEN, CDR2 SYDVKM. Trimming took 6 bases from V and 0 from J, leaving 15 bases between them.

The J gene is TRBJ2-2, the V gene TRBV7-9, with 8 bases matching TRBD2. CDR1 SEHNR and CDR2 FQNEAQ come from the germline V gene (reference sequence). The J segment lost 4 bases and the V segment lost 5 bases, leaving 9 bases of the junction unmatched. The CDR3 has 16 residues. CDR3: CASSLTSEFGTGELFF. As DNA, the CDR3 is TGTGCCAGCAGCCTGACTAGCGAGTTTGGCACCGGGGAGCTGTTTTTT.

This rearrangement joins TRBV2 to TRBJ2-2; 12 positions agree with TRBD2. This CDR3 comprises 15 residues. The trim removed 5 bases at V and 3 bases at J, leaving 1 base unmatched. Germline V gene sequence: CDR1 SNHLY, CDR2 FYNNEI. CDR3 loop: CASSRLAGDTGELFF. CDR3 nucleotide sequence: TGTGCCAGCAGTAGACTAGCGGGAGACACCGGGGAGCTGTTTTTT.

The CDR3: CASSNRQTSGRPYEQYF. In DNA, the CDR3 is TGTGCCAGCTCCAACCGACAAACTAGCGGGCGGCCCTACGAGCAGTACTTC. The genes are TRBV11-3 and TRBJ2-7; 9 nucleotides match TRBD2. This CDR3 comprises 17 residues. CDR1 and CDR2 (germline): SGHNT, YENEEA. The junction had 16 bases not matched to a gene; V was cut back by 8 bases and J by 2 bases.

This clone occurred once. This chain uses TRBV5-1 with TRBJ2-2; no reliable D call. Germline V gene data show CDR1 as SGHRS and CDR2 as YFSETQ. The CDR3 covers 13 residues. V was shortened by 0 bases and J by 6 bases, with 6 bases between the two germline ends. CDR3 nucleotide sequence: TGCGCCAGCAGCTTGGTCGTCTCCGGGGAGCTGTTTTTT. Translation gives CASSLVVSGELFF.

J is TRBJ2-2 and V is TRBV27; possible D gene TRBD2, 6 bases. V lost 8 bases, J lost 2 bases, and 15 bases lay in between. The CDR3 loop spans 15 amino acids. The germline CDR1 and CDR2 sequences are MNHEY and SMNVEV (reference sequence). The CDR3 DNA reads TGTGCCAGCCAATCGCGGGGCCTAAACACCGGGGAGCTGTTTTTT. It codes for CASQSRGLNTGELFF.

In DNA form, the CDR3 reads TGTGCCAGCAGCTCGTCTAGCGGACCCGTCTACGAGCAGTACTTC. Translation gives CASSSSSGPVYEQYF. J is TRBJ2-7 and V is TRBV11-2; 7 bases line up with TRBD2. Germline V gene sequence: CDR1 SGHAT, CDR2 FQNNGV. The CDR3 consists of 15 residues. J lost 3 bases, V lost 4 bases, and 9 bases had no gene match. The full variable domain, its missing parts supplied by reference TRBV11-2 and TRBJ2-7, is EAGVAQSPRYKIIEKRQSVAFWCNPISGHATLYWYQQILGQGPKLLIQFQNNGVVDDSQLPKDRFSAERLKGVDSTLKIQPAKLEDSAVYLCASSSSSGPVYEQYFGPGTRLTVT.

This clone was picked up one time. The chain links TRBV9 to TRBJ2-3, with 7 bases aligning to TRBD2. The CDR3 length is 13 residues. Germline values: CDR1 SGDLS, CDR2 YYNGEE. For the CDR3, the DNA is TGTGCGTCTTCCGCGGGAGAATGGCATACGCAGTATTTT. This gives the protein CASSAGEWHTQYF.

The V gene is TRBV7-9, the J gene TRBJ1-3; D gene ambiguous. CDR1 SEHNR and CDR2 FQNEAQ come from the germline V gene (reference sequence). CDR3 length: 13 residues. Deletions cut 11 bases from V and 0 bases from J, with 11 bases between. CDR3 region: CAGEVSSGNTIYF. CDR3 bases: TGTGCCGGGGAGGTTTCCTCTGGAAACACCATATATTTT. The complete variable domain, with remaining parts taken from reference TRBV7-9 and TRBJ1-3, reads DTGVSQNPRHKITKRGQNVTFRCDPISEHNRLYWYRQTLGQGPEFLTYFQNEAQLEKSRLLSDRFSAERPKGSFSTLEIQRTEQGDSAMYLCAGEVSSGNTIYFGEGSWLTVV.

The CDR3 bases are TGTGCCAGTACCGGGACAGGGCTCCCTTTGGAGCAGTACTTC. The encoded protein is CASTGTGLPLEQYF. The chain couples TRBV6-6 to TRBJ2-7; 9 bases are shared with TRBD1. The CDR3 consists of 14 residues. CDR1 and CDR2 (germline): MNHNY, SVGAGI (reference sequence). Trimming cost V 9 bases and J 7 bases; bases outside gene matches: 13.

The chain employs TRBV2 and TRBJ2-5; D might be TRBD2 (6 bases). V lost 8 bases and J 5 bases, leaving 18 bases between the germline ends. The CDR3 spans 14 residues. Germline V gene data show CDR1 as SNHLY and CDR2 as FYNNEI. The CDR3 here is CASGEAGGSETQYF. CDR3 coding DNA: TGTGCCAGCGGGGAGGCTGGGGGATCGGAGACCCAGTACTTC. The full variable domain, in which reference TRBV2 and TRBJ2-5 provide the parts outside the CDR3, is EPEVTQTPSHQVTQMGQEVILRCVPISNHLYFYWYRQILGQKVEFLVSFYNNEISEKSEIFDDQFSVERPDGSNFTLKIRSTKLEDSAMYFCASGEAGGSETQYFGPGTRLLVL.